Each of the 2 T cell receptor beta chains below was sequenced from the same sample in a study of long-term antiretroviral therapy in people with HIV. Survey-level resolution applied to immunoSEQ assay v3.0. Assay: immunoSEQ multiplex PCR; the TCRdb copy retains only in-frame clones and omits some. The data hold tens of thousands of clones, with around 90% observed a single time. Sequenced material: unsorted PBMCs, taken 1.1 years after starting antiretroviral therapy. The receptors come from a young man with HIV.

The J gene is TRBJ1-5, the V gene TRBV15, with 8 bases matching TRBD1. The CDR3 is 15 amino acids. The J segment lost 4 bases and the V segment lost 3 bases, leaving 5 bases of the junction unmatched. CDR1 LNHNV and CDR2 YYDKDF come from the germline V gene (reference sequence). The CDR3 protein is CATSRNTGGNQPQHF. The CDR3 nucleotides are TGTGCCACCAGCAGGAATACAGGGGGTAATCAGCCCCAGCATTTT.

This chain connects TRBV7-3 to TRBJ2-1; D is undetermined. The CDR3 runs 15 residues. V shed 6 bases and J shed 8 bases, with 20 bases lying between them. The V gene's germline CDR1 is SGHTA and CDR2 FQGTGA. CDR3 nucleotides: TGTGCCAGCAGTCGACCGCTAGGCTGGGTCTATGAGCAGTTCTTC. Residues: CASSRPLGWVYEQFF. Using reference TRBV7-3 and TRBJ2-1 for the parts outside the CDR3, the full variable domain is GAGVSQTPSNKVTEKGKYVELRCDPISGHTALYWYRQSLGQGPEFLIYFQGTGAADDSGLPNDRFFAVRPEGSVSTLKIQRTERGDSAVYLCASSRPLGWVYEQFFGPGTRLTVL.